The T cell receptor beta chain described here comes from a study of blood T cell repertoires in COVID-19. For the study at large: Samples came from the United States, Italy and Spain, spanning acute and convalescent COVID-19. Sample material is recorded as cDNA or gDNA derived from T cells, B-cell-depleted T cells, or PBMCs.

The CDR3 is 14 residues long. V was shortened by 6 bases and J by 4 bases, with 15 bases between the two germline ends. Germline CDR1 reads SNHLY; CDR2 reads FYNNEI. Original processing methods: Amplifying reference gene primers gave estimates of nucleated cell counts. The method was immunoSEQ multiplex PCR; TCRdb's version includes in-frame clones alone and lacks a portion of them. Clone size and V and J calls were adopted from that table, with D and trimming inferred from the DNA. The table has 130,000 or so clones, about 84% seen once; the top ten hold 10% to 15%. The sequencing input was peripheral blood. The TCR originated in a woman in her sixties or seventies with acute or convalescent COVID-19. The gene calls are TRBV2 and TRBJ1-1; maybe TRBD1 (5 bases). CDR3 DNA: TGTGCCAGCAGCCTCGTGGGGGGTAGCACTGAAGCTTTCTTT. The encoded protein is CASSLVGGSTEAFF.